A single T cell receptor beta chain is shown here with its context. As originally analysed: Reference gene primer amplification gave nucleated cell count estimates. Profiled with immunoSEQ multiplex PCR; TCRdb holds only in-frame clones, not every one. Clonal size and the V and J genes are those of that table, whereas D and trimming came from the DNA. Of roughly 69,000 clones listed, around 90% are singletons. The data belong to a study of blood T cell repertoires in COVID-19. Study information: Italy, Spain and the United States were the sources of the convalescent and acute COVID-19 samples. PBMCs, B-cell-depleted T cells, or T cells provided the cDNA or gDNA that made up the material.

CDR1 is SQVTM and CDR2 is ANQGSEA in the germline V gene. CDR3 length equals 12 residues. The trim removed 5 bases at V and 3 bases at J, leaving 1 base unmatched. The sequence was collected from a human donor in a cohort sampled during active COVID-19. This chain joins TRBV29-1 and TRBJ2-3; 8 bases are a match to TRBD1. The sequenced sample consisted of peripheral blood. The CDR3 loop reads CSVQGATDTQYF. The CDR3 nucleotides are TGCAGCGTTCAGGGGGCGACAGATACGCAGTATTTT.